This T cell receptor beta chain was captured in a study of T-cell reconstitution after alpha-beta-depleted transplantation in children. Points from the study as a whole: Newly made T cells mostly supplied T-cell counts and diversity one year after transplant.

Unique molecular identifiers were incorporated during preparation of the TCRbeta library. TCRdb independently ran MiXCR on the PCR reads; one entry per CDR3 protein. Of around 500,000 distinct CDR3 sequences listed, roughly 23% are singletons. Germline V lookup: CDR1 DFQATT, CDR2 SNEGSKA (reference sequence). This CDR3 is 12 amino acids long. With V trimmed by 6 bases and J by 0 bases, 2 bases remained unmatched. This clonotype was recorded many times. Its antigen is currently unknown. The source is a boy younger than two who had a stem cell transplant for acute myeloid leukemia, so the T cells may come from the graft donor. The chain has TRBV20-1 and TRBJ2-7; TRBD1 agrees at 7 bases. Sequencing was performed on PBMCs, mostly from graft donor cells, taken 360 days after TCRalphabeta/CD19-depleted stem cell transplant. The DNA of the CDR3 is TGCAGTGCGTGGGACAGCTCCTACGAGCAGTACTTC. Protein: CSAWDSSYEQYF.